The present T cell receptor beta chain was sequenced within a study of early T cells in non-severe SARS-CoV-2 infection. V dropped 3 bases and J dropped 5 bases, with 13 bases sitting between them. This CDR3 spans 13 amino acids. Germline CDR1 reads SQVTM; CDR2 reads ANQGSEA. There are a few counts of this clonotype. Molecules of cDNA were individually given unique molecular identifiers that were attached to them. TCRdb reanalysed the 5' RACE reads using MiXCR and keeps one entry per CDR3 protein. Here the sample spans 60,000 to 70,000 distinct CDR3 sequences, around 4.6% being singletons. Sequencing was done on a sample of whole blood. The source is an adult who was a healthcare worker with PCR-confirmed SARS-CoV-2 infection or an uninfected control (not recorded which). The gene calls are TRBV29-1 and TRBJ2-5; TRBD2 might be the D (6 bases). The CDR3 DNA reads TGCAGCGTTGAGTCGGGAGTTGGGGAGACCCAGTACTTC. This sequence encodes CSVESGVGETQYF. The full variable domain, its missing parts supplied by reference TRBV29-1 and TRBJ2-5, is SAVISQKPSRDICQRGTSLTIQCQVDSQVTMMFWYRQQPGQSLTLIATANQGSEATYESGFVIDKFPISRPNLTFSTLTVSNMSPEDSSIYLCSVESGVGETQYFGPGTRLLVL.